What follows is one T cell receptor beta chain and its context. What it recognizes is unknown. One base away lies a much larger clone, so this may be a sequencing read error. This CDR3 is also generated by other DNA sequences in the sample. The sample originates from a study of metastatic and nonmetastatic thyroid tumors. Germline CDR1 DFQATT, CDR2 SNEGSKA (reference sequence). With 7 bases removed from V and 9 bases from J, the gap between germline ends came to 13 bases. The CDR3 has 11 amino acids. Patients were all untreated before their thyroid surgery. General study points: Reportedly, malignant thyroid tumors had significantly higher TCR beta diversity than benign nodules, in blood and tumor.

Using MiXCR, TCRdb reanalyzed the PCR reads. The top ten hold roughly 15% of the sample, which has roughly 23,000 clones, less than 15% seen once. What was sequenced was tumor tissue. V gene TRBV20-1 combines with J gene TRBJ2-1; D remains unclear. The receptor comes from a female donor with papillary thyroid cancer or a benign thyroid nodule (not recorded which). Some clones in this sample may be carry-over from other donors' samples. The CDR3 DNA follows: TGCAGTGTCAAGGCATATCCTGAGCAGTTCTTC. Translating gives CSVKAYPEQFF.